Sequencing of this TCR beta chain was carried out in a study of blood T cell repertoires in COVID-19. As processed by the authors: Amplifying reference gene primers gave estimates of nucleated cell counts. Sequencing used immunoSEQ multiplex PCR; TCRdb keeps in-frame clones, though not all of them. The V and J calls and clone size were taken over from that table, and D and trimming were inferred from the DNA. There are approximately 280,000 clones in the sample; around 80% occur only once, and about 5% lies in the top ten. Everyone who took part was roughly 18 to 89 years old, and they came from about 25 US areas. Clinical histories supplied by participants themselves formed the basis of cohort assignment. V was clipped by 2 bases and J by 8 bases; unmatched bases: 8. The V gene's germline CDR1 is KGHSH and CDR2 LQKENI. CDR3 length: 14 residues.

The origin of this receptor is a man between 35 and 55 years old who had been exposed to COVID-19. The rearrangement uses TRBV18 and TRBJ1-2, with 7 bases that match TRBD1. Sequenced material: PBMCs or T cells enriched from blood (not recorded which). Written as DNA, the CDR3 is TGTGCCAGCTCACCAACCGACAGGGCAGGCGGCTACACCTTC. This gives the protein CASSPTDRAGGYTF.